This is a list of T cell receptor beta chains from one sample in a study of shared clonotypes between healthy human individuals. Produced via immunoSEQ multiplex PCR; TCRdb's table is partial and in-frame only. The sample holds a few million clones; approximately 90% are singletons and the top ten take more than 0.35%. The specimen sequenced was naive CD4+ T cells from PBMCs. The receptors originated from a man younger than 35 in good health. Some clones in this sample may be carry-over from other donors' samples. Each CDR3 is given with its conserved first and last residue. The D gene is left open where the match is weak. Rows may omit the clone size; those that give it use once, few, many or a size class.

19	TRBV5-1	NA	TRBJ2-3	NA	TGCGCCAGCAGCTTCGGATCAGGACTACATTCCTCTAGCACAGATACGCAGTATTTT	CASSFGSGLHSSSTDTQYF
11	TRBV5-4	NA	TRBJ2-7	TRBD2	TGTGCCTACCGGGACTACTACGAGCAGTACTTC	CAYRDYYEQYF
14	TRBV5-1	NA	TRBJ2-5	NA	TGCGCCAGCAGCTTGGTGCCAGCGGGAGAGACCCAGTACTTC	CASSLVPAGETQYF
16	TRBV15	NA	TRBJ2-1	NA	TGTGCCACCAGCAGAGATTACGCGGGAATAGGGAATGAGCAGTTCTTC	CATSRDYAGIGNEQFF
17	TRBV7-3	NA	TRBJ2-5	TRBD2	TGTGCCAGCAGCCACACCGGGCAGGGCCCCCTCGGGGGGGCCCAGTACTTC	CASSHTGQGPLGGAQYF
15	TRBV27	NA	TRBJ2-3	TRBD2	TGTGCCAGCAGTTTGCGACTAGCGGGAGCAGATACGCAGTATTTT	CASSLRLAGADTQYF
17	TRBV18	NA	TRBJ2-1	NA	TGTGCCAGCTCAGGAGCTACGTTGCGCATCTCCTACAATGAGCAGTTCTTC	CASSGATLRISYNEQFF
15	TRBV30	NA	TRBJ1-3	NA	TGTGCCTGGAGTGCCAGGGGAGCCTCTGGAAACACCATATATTTT	CAWSARGASGNTIYF
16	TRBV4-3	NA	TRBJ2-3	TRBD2	TGCGCCAGCAGCCGTGGACTAGCGGGAAACACAGATACGCAGTATTTT	CASSRGLAGNTDTQYF
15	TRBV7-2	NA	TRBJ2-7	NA	TGTGCCAGCAGCTTAGTTGGGGCAGCTGCCTACGAGCAGTACTTC	CASSLVGAAAYEQYF
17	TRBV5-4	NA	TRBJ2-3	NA	TGTGCCAGCAGCTCATTAATCGGACAGGGAGGGCCGGATACGCAGTATTTT	CASSSLIGQGGPDTQYF
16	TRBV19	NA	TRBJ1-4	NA	TGTGCCAGTAGCCATCCAACCCACGGTCAAAATGAAAAACTGTTTTTT	CASSHPTHGQNEKLFF
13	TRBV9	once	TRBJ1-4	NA	TGTGCCAGCAGCCCTCGGACGGGAGAAAAACTGTTTTTT	CASSPRTGEKLFF
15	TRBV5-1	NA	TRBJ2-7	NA	TGCGCCAGCAGCCCCCTGGCAGGTAAAGTCTACGAGCAGTACTTC	CASSPLAGKVYEQYF
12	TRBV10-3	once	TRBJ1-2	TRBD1	TGTGCCATCAGTAGAGGGGGCAATGGCTACACCTTC	CAISRGGNGYTF
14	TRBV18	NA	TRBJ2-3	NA	TGTGCCAGCTCACCCGGCGCTAGCACAGATACGCAGTATTTT	CASSPGASTDTQYF
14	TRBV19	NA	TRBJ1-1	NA	TGTGCCAGTAGTTCCCGGGGGAGGGGCACTGAAGCTTTCTTT	CASSSRGRGTEAFF
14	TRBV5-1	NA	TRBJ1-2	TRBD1	TGCGCCAGCAGCTTGGAATACGGACAGGGTGGCTACACCTTC	CASSLEYGQGGYTF
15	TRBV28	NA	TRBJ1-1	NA	TGTGCCAGCAGTCTCCGTCTTACAGGGAGCACTGAAGCTTTCTTT	CASSLRLTGSTEAFF
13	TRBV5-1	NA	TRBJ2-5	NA	TGCGCCAGCAGCTCGGACCCGGGGGAGACCCAGTACTTC	CASSSDPGETQYF
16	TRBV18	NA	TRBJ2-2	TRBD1	TGTGCCAGCTCACCTTCTCTGCGACAGGGAGCCGGGGAGCTGTTTTTT	CASSPSLRQGAGELFF
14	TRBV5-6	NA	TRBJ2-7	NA	TGTGCCAGCAGCTTGGATGGCACCATATACGAGCAGTACTTC	CASSLDGTIYEQYF
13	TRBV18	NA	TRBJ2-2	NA	TGTGCCAGCTCACAGGACTTATACGGGGAGCTGTTTTTT	CASSQDLYGELFF
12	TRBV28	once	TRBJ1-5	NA	TGTGCCAGCAGTCCTTTTCGTCAGCCCCAGCATTTT	CASSPFRQPQHF
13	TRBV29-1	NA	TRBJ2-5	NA	TGCAGCGTGCGAGAAGGAGGGCAAGAGACCCAGTACTTC	CSVREGGQETQYF
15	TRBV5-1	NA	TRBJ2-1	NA	TGCGCCAGCATTCCCCCCGGGGGCAACTACAATGAGCAGTTCTTC	CASIPPGGNYNEQFF
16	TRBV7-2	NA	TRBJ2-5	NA	TGTGCCAGCAGCAAAGGTGGGACAAGCCCTGTCGGGACCCAGTACTTC	CASSKGGTSPVGTQYF
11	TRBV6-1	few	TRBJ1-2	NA	TGTGCCAGCAGTGGGGCCTATGGCTACACCTTC	CASSGAYGYTF
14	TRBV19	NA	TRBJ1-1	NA	TGTGCCAGTAGTATTCAGGGTTGGAGCACTGAAGCTTTCTTT	CASSIQGWSTEAFF
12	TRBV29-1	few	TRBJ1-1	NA	TGCAGCGTTACAGATCTGAACACTGAAGCTTTCTTT	CSVTDLNTEAFF
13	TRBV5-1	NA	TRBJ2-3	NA	TGCGCCAGCAGCGTGGACAGTACAGATACGCAGTATTTT	CASSVDSTDTQYF
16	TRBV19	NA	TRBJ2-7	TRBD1	TGTGCCAGTAGTATAAGGTCTGGACAGGCCACCTACGAGCAGTACTTC	CASSIRSGQATYEQYF
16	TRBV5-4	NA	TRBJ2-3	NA	TGTGCCAGCAGCTTGGTAAGCCGAAGGGGAGCCGATACGCAGTATTTT	CASSLVSRRGADTQYF
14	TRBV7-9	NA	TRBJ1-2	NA	TGTGCCAGCAGCTTAGGTTCGGGATTCTATGGCTACACCTTC	CASSLGSGFYGYTF
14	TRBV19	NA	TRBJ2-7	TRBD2	TGTGCCAGTAGTACCGGGACTAGCGTCCACGAGCAGTACTTC	CASSTGTSVHEQYF
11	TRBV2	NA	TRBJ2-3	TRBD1	TGTGCAAGAGGGGGCGCACATACGCAGTATTTT	CARGGAHTQYF
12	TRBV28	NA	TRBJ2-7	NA	TGTGCCAGCAGCCTGGGGGGCGGCGAGCAGTACTTC	CASSLGGGEQYF
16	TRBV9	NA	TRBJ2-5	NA	TGTGCCAGCAGCGTTGGGCGGGGAATAAGGCAAGAGACCCAGTACTTC	CASSVGRGIRQETQYF
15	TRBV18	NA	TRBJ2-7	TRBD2	TGTGCCAGCTCACCACGGGGAGCGGGAGCTGCCGAGCAGTACTTC	CASSPRGAGAAEQYF
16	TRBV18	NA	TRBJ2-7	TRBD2	TGTGCCAGCTCACCGAAAGGACTAGCGGGGGCCTACGAGCAGTACTTC	CASSPKGLAGAYEQYF
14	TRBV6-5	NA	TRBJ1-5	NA	TGTGCCAGCCGCGACCGGGACAGCAATCAGCCCCAGCATTTT	CASRDRDSNQPQHF
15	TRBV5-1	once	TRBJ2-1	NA	TGCGCCAGCAGCCCGGGCGGGACAGCTTACAATGAGCAGTTCTTC	CASSPGGTAYNEQFF
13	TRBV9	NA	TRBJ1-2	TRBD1	TGTGCCAGCAGCGCAGGGGGCTGGGATGGCTACACCTTC	CASSAGGWDGYTF
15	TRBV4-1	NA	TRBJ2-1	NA	TGCGCCAGCAGACGCATCCTAGCGCCCTACAATGAGCAGTTCTTC	CASRRILAPYNEQFF
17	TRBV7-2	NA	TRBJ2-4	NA	TGTGCCAGCAGCTCTGCAAGACGGGACCGCCCGTGGGACATTCAGTACTTC	CASSSARRDRPWDIQYF
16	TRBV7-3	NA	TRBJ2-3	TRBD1	TGTGCCAGCAGCGCCCGGACAGGGGGCACAACAGATACGCAGTATTTT	CASSARTGGTTDTQYF